This entry is about one T cell receptor beta chain. The target antigen is unknown. The sample comes from a study of T-cell memory formation after mild COVID-19. As for the study in general: Clustering of TCRs was largely donor specific. Study-wide results and limits: Day 15 to 85 contracting clones showed balanced CD4/CD8; day 15 to 37 expanders favored CD4+. Proof of SARS-CoV-2 specificity was absent for the second-wave clones that crested on day 37.

Germline V gives CDR1 KGHSH, CDR2 LQKENI. The CDR3 has 15 residues. Trimming stripped 2 bases from V and 5 bases from J, with 15 bases between. Barcoded TCR alpha and TCR beta cDNA libraries with UMIs came from 5'RACE using constant-segment primers. TCRdb used MiXCR to reprocess the 5' RACE reads, holding one entry per CDR3 protein. This table holds 190,000 or so distinct CDR3 sequences, roughly a tenth found once. The gene calls are TRBV18 and TRBJ1-2, with a possible D match to TRBD1 (6 bases). The clonotype originates from a man younger than 35 who had mild COVID-19 (a few samples of this study predate the infection). Cell type and time point are not known. The sequenced sample consisted of PBMCs or a T cell subset sorted from them (not recorded which). The CDR3 is CASSPNRGGNYGYTF. DNA of the CDR3: TGTGCCAGCTCACCAAATCGAGGGGGAAATTATGGCTACACCTTC.